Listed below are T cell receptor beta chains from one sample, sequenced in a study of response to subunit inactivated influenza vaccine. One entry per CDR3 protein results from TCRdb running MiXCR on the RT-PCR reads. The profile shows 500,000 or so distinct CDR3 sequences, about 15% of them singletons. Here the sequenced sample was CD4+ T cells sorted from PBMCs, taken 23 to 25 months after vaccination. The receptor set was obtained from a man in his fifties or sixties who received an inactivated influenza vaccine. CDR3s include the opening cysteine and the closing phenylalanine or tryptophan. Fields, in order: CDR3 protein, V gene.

CASSLQLEAFF	TRBV7-9
CASSSDRFLRSQFF	TRBV7-9
CASSPTLLAGTHNEQFF	TRBV14
CASSPPNAQGLQYF	TRBV18
CASSYGRTGGRILMNTEAFF	TRBV6-2/TRBV6-3
CASSLGTSGYNEQFF	TRBV12-3/TRBV12-4
CASRAGTGGDEQYF	TRBV6-1
CASSPLRRRTEPYEQYF	TRBV5-6
CAISESKPGSYEQYF	TRBV10-3
CASSPDRGQGYTF	TRBV3-1
CSVSLAGVSNEQFF	TRBV29-1
CSLTDGGRGYTF	TRBV29-1
CSASLAGNSYEQYF	TRBV20-1
CASTLGGPLALYEQYF	TRBV28
CSANRVSYEQYF	TRBV20-1
CSATGTSGNGETQYF	TRBV20-1
CASSLDRAHNQPQHF	TRBV6-5
CASSLLSPGDYNEQFF	TRBV28
CASSLQGNTDTQYF	TRBV7-2
CSAGPRTGVSNEQFF	TRBV20-1
CASSLLSGGSQETQYF	TRBV7-6
CASRKDGEKLFF	TRBV12-3/TRBV12-4
CASSYVQGADIQYF	TRBV6-5
CASSADSYANYGYTF	TRBV10-2
CSGSAGVAAKNIQYF	TRBV29-1
CASTPDLYGYTF	TRBV2
CASSQEPSGNTDTQYF	TRBV4-2
CSLATTDTQYF	TRBV29-1
CASSSGTAKETQYF	TRBV7-2
CASSLIGVGGYTF	TRBV12-3/TRBV12-4
CASSQVKGNEQFF	TRBV4-3
CATSRAGGLSYNEQFF	TRBV15
CASSQDMGDTQYF	TRBV4-3
CASSLGQRGETQYF	TRBV5-1
CASSFGDRGKNSPLHF	TRBV7-2
CASSPGRAGRSEQYF	TRBV6-1
CASTPKRSSYNEQFF	TRBV7-8
CATQWTATGELFF	TRBV2
CASRQVEDTEAFF	TRBV5-5
CASSPETGGQPQHF	TRBV18
CASRKGLADSSYNEQFF	TRBV7-6
CSARAPGLAGGGEQFF	TRBV20-1
CASSQGLAGGSYNEQFF	TRBV5-1
CASSPPGGYGYTF	TRBV18
CAWRTQGGTGELFF	TRBV30
CAGSRDGPGETQYF	TRBV5-1
CASSPRPNPEAFF	TRBV11-2
CSVDAQGDTGDLFF	TRBV29-1
CAWSRYSNQPQHF	TRBV30